Below, 25 T cell receptor beta chains from the same sample are listed, as sequenced in a study of CD8 T cells in ankylosing spondylitis. Whole-study findings and limits: A TCR beta motif made of several highly homologous variants seemed typical of ankylosing spondylitis blood.

No antigen is known for these receptors. Using its own MiXCR run on the 5' RACE reads, TCRdb lists one record per CDR3 protein. The sample contains hundreds of thousands of distinct CDR3 sequences, around 16% of which appear only once. Sequenced input: blood, either unsorted or a sorted T cell fraction (not recorded which). The origin of the receptors is a male donor with ankylosing spondylitis.

This clonotype has only a few counts. V and J are TRBV2 and TRBJ2-2, with 10 bases fitting TRBD2. The J segment lost 0 bases and the V segment lost 4 bases, leaving 5 bases of the junction unmatched. CDR3 length: 17 amino acids. Germline-derived CDR1 and CDR2 are SNHLY and FYNNEI. CDR3 in DNA: TGTGCCAGCAGTGCCCTAGCGGGAGACCCGAACACCGGGGAGCTGTTTTTT. Protein product: CASSALAGDPNTGELFF. Full variable domain (rest looked up from reference TRBV2 and TRBJ2-2): EPEVTQTPSHQVTQMGQEVILRCVPISNHLYFYWYRQILGQKVEFLVSFYNNEISEKSEIFDDQFSVERPDGSNFTLKIRSTKLEDSAMYFCASSALAGDPNTGELFFGEGSRLTVL.

V usage is TRBV19 and J usage is TRBJ1-1, with TRBD1 identical over 7 bases. The junction had 10 bases not matched to a gene; V was cut back by 4 bases and J by 5 bases. Germline V gene data show CDR1 as LNHDA and CDR2 as SQIVND (reference sequence). The CDR3 contains 15 residues. The CDR3 sequence is CASSTSTGLLTEAFF. The CDR3 bases are TGTGCCAGTAGTACCTCGACAGGGCTTCTGACTGAAGCTTTCTTT.

The gene calls are TRBV12-3 or TRBV12-4 and TRBJ2-5; D is uncertain. Trimming removed 8 bases at V and 3 bases at J, with 13 bases between. The CDR3 spans 13 residues. CDR3 protein: CASSNSVEETQYF. CDR3 DNA sequence: TGTGCCAGCTCGAACAGCGTAGAAGAGACCCAGTACTTC.

The rearrangement links TRBV19 to TRBJ1-2; unclear D gene. CDR1 and CDR2 (germline): LNHDA, SQIVND (reference sequence). This CDR3 region has 13 residues. V lost 1 base and J 5 bases, leaving 8 bases between the germline ends. CDR3 nucleotides: TGTGCCAGTAGTATAGGAGTACCTTATGGCTACACCTTC. Protein product: CASSIGVPYGYTF.

The rearrangement uses TRBV7-9 and TRBJ2-1; a possible D gene is TRBD1 (6 bases). Trimming took 7 bases from V and 0 from J, leaving 19 bases between them. Germline CDR1 SEHNR, CDR2 FQNEAQ (reference sequence). The CDR3 totals 17 residues. CDR3: CASIDRPGTSSYNEQFF. The CDR3 coding sequence is TGTGCCAGCATCGACAGGCCTGGAACAAGCTCCTACAATGAGCAGTTCTTC. The full variable domain, with the rest looked up from reference TRBV7-9 and TRBJ2-1, is DTGVSQNPRHKITKRGQNVTFRCDPISEHNRLYWYRQTLGQGPEFLTYFQNEAQLEKSRLLSDRFSAERPKGSFSTLEIQRTEQGDSAMYLCASIDRPGTSSYNEQFFGPGTRLTVL.

The chain recombines TRBV11-3 with TRBJ2-7; D gene ambiguous. The V end lost 3 bases, the J end lost 7 bases, and 10 bases lay between the germline ends. The germline V gene encodes CDR1 SGHNT and CDR2 YENEEA. The CDR3 has 12 amino acids. The chain's CDR3 is CASSFPEGEQYF. For the CDR3, the DNA is TGTGCCAGCAGCTTCCCTGAAGGGGAGCAGTACTTC.

This clonotype was counted ten times or more. The rearrangement links TRBV6-4 to TRBJ2-6; D uncertain. CDR1 MRHNA and CDR2 SNTAGT come from the germline V gene. CDR3 length: 14 residues. V lost 2 bases and J 0 bases, leaving 2 bases between the germline ends. The CDR3 sequence: CASSDNSGANVLTF. DNA of the CDR3: TGTGCCAGCAGTGACAACTCTGGGGCCAACGTCCTGACTTTC.

The genes are TRBV6-1 and TRBJ1-3; D ambiguous. Trimming removed 3 bases at V and 0 bases at J, with 3 bases between. The V gene's germline CDR1 is MNHNS and CDR2 SASEGT. The length of the CDR3 is 13 residues. This chain's CDR3 is CASSEGSGNTIYF. The CDR3 DNA sequence: TGTGCCAGCAGTGAGGGCTCTGGAAACACCATATATTTT.

V is TRBV7-8 and J is TRBJ2-3; D ambiguous. This CDR3 contains 17 residues. Trimming shortened V by 3 bases and J by 0 bases, and 16 bases separated the two germline ends. Germline V gene lookup returns CDR1 SGHVS and CDR2 FQNEAQ. As DNA, the CDR3 is TGTGCCAGCAGCTTCCCGAGACACGCGAGGAGCACAGATACGCAGTATTTT. Translating it yields CASSFPRHARSTDTQYF.

There are a few counts of this clonotype. The chain carries TRBV19 and TRBJ1-2; D gene ambiguous. Germline V CDR1 and CDR2: LNHDA, SQIVND (reference sequence). The ends were cut back, 2 bases at V and 4 bases at J, with 11 bases in the middle. There are 14 residues in the CDR3. The CDR3 reads CASSIKEWIYGYTF. CDR3 bases: TGTGCCAGTAGTATAAAGGAGTGGATCTATGGCTACACCTTC. Using reference TRBV19 and TRBJ1-2 for the parts outside the CDR3, the full variable domain is DGGITQSPKYLFRKEGQNVTLSCEQNLNHDAMYWYRQDPGQGLRLIYYSQIVNDFQKGDIAEGYSVSREKKESFPLTVTSAQKNPTAFYLCASSIKEWIYGYTFGSGTRLTVV.

This clonotype was observed a few times. This CDR3 is CASSQEGQGANEQFF. The CDR3 DNA is TGCGCCAGCAGCCAAGAGGGACAGGGGGCGAATGAGCAGTTCTTC. V usage is TRBV4-1 and J usage is TRBJ2-1; 12 bases line up with TRBD1. The CDR3 totals 15 residues. The germline V gene has CDR1 MGHRA and CDR2 YSYEKL. The V and J ends lost 0 bases and 7 bases, in that order; junction bases with no gene match: 1.

The chain joins TRBV5-1 to TRBJ1-1; no firm D call. V lost 4 bases, J lost 5 bases, and 9 bases lay in between. CDR1 and CDR2 from the germline V gene are SGHRS and YFSETQ. The CDR3 has 12 amino acids. As DNA, the CDR3 is TGCGCCAGCAGCCCCGTAGGAACTGAAGCTTTCTTT. Translated: CASSPVGTEAFF.

This clonotype was seen only a few times. CDR3 DNA sequence: TGTGCCAGCAGACGGGACAGGGGACTAGCGGGGCCGGGCACCGGGGAGCTGTTTTTT. Translation: CASRRDRGLAGPGTGELFF. V is TRBV3-1 and J is TRBJ2-2; 13 bases line up with TRBD2. The CDR3 contains 19 residues. Trimming cost V 6 bases and J 4 bases; bases outside gene matches: 14. Germline V gives CDR1 LGHDT, CDR2 YNNKEL (reference sequence).

At least ten counts were recorded for this clonotype. The V call is TRBV12-3 or TRBV12-4, the J call TRBJ2-3; no definite D call. The V gene lost 5 bases and the J gene lost 6 bases, with 9 bases spanning the gap. CDR3 length equals 12 residues. The CDR3 DNA follows: TGTGCCAGCAGTCCCGCCCCTGATACGCAGTATTTT. It encodes CASSPAPDTQYF.

This chain uses TRBV28 with TRBJ1-5; D ambiguous. Trimming removed 0 bases at V and 1 base at J, with 10 bases between. CDR3 length equals 16 residues. The V gene's germline CDR1 is MDHEN and CDR2 SYDVKM. This CDR3 is CASSLWRVSSNQPQHF. In DNA, the CDR3 is TGTGCCAGCAGTTTATGGCGGGTAAGCAGCAATCAGCCCCAGCATTTT.

This clonotype occurred a few times. This chain uses TRBV20-1 with TRBJ2-6, with D maybe TRBD1 (5 bases). CDR1 DFQATT and CDR2 SNEGSKA come from the germline V gene (reference sequence). This CDR3 region has 17 residues. Between the trimmed V and J ends, which lost 0 bases and 0 bases, there was a span of 12 bases. CDR3 in DNA: TGCAGTGCTAGAGATTACGGACATAGCTCTGGGGCCAACGTCCTGACTTTC. Its protein product is CSARDYGHSSGANVLTF.

This chain joins TRBV11-2 and TRBJ2-2; TRBD2 agrees at 8 bases. Germline V gene sequence: CDR1 SGHAT, CDR2 FQNNGV. The CDR3 consists of 16 residues. The junction had 7 bases not matched to a gene; V was cut back by 5 bases and J by 2 bases. CDR3 sequence reads: CASSPRLATNTGELFF. In DNA, the CDR3 is TGTGCCAGCAGCCCGCGACTAGCGACTAACACCGGGGAGCTGTTTTTT. Filled out from reference TRBV11-2 and TRBJ2-2, the complete variable domain reads EAGVAQSPRYKIIEKRQSVAFWCNPISGHATLYWYQQILGQGPKLLIQFQNNGVVDDSQLPKDRFSAERLKGVDSTLKIQPAKLEDSAVYLCASSPRLATNTGELFFGEGSRLTVL.

The chain recombines TRBV12-5 with TRBJ2-7; TRBD1 matches at 7 bases. The CDR3 has 14 residues. The V segment lost 0 bases and the J segment 7 bases; nucleotides outside the gene matches: 6. CDR1 and CDR2 from the germline V gene are LGHNT and FRNRAP. CDR3: CASGLVKGAGEQYF. In DNA form, the CDR3 reads TGTGCTAGTGGTTTGGTAAAGGGGGCTGGGGAGCAGTACTTC.

This clonotype was seen only a few times. The V call is TRBV4-2, the J call TRBJ2-1; D is ambiguous. The CDR3 length is 14 residues. Germline V gene sequence: CDR1 LGHNA, CDR2 YNFKEQ. Trimming removed 3 bases from V and 3 bases from J, with 9 bases in between. The CDR3 DNA reads as TGTGCCAGCAGCCAGCCAGGCAACTACAATGAGCAGTTCTTC. This translates into CASSQPGNYNEQFF.

This rearrangement joins TRBV28 to TRBJ2-1; D possibly corresponds to TRBD2 (6 bases). The germline V gene has CDR1 MDHEN and CDR2 SYDVKM. The CDR3 runs 15 residues. Deletions cut 4 bases from V and 9 bases from J, with 19 bases between. The CDR3 protein is CASSSRDSVLPEQFF. In DNA, the CDR3 is TGTGCCAGCAGTTCCCGGGACTCAGTACTCCCTGAGCAGTTCTTC.

This chain links TRBV4-1 with TRBJ1-4, with 11 bases fitting TRBD1. In germline, CDR1 is MGHRA, CDR2 YSYEKL. With V trimmed by 5 bases and J by 11 bases, 10 bases remained unmatched. CDR3 length equals 15 residues. The CDR3 nucleotides read TGCGCCAGCAGCTATTCGGGACAGGGGGTGGAGAAACTGTTTTTT. Its protein product is CASSYSGQGVEKLFF.

This chain links TRBV10-3 with TRBJ1-2; D is undetermined. The CDR3 covers 13 residues. Germline loops: CDR1 ENHRY, CDR2 SYGVKD. V was cut by 3 bases and J by 1 base, with 6 bases left in between. The CDR3 DNA reads as TGTGCCATCAGTGACGGCAGTAACTATGGCTACACCTTC. It encodes CAISDGSNYGYTF.

In this sample, this clonotype turned up a few times. V usage is TRBV20-1 and J usage is TRBJ2-3; TRBD2 aligns across 9 bases. CDR3 size: 15 residues. Germline V gives CDR1 DFQATT, CDR2 SNEGSKA (reference sequence). V lost 3 bases, J lost 3 bases, and 7 bases stayed unmatched. The CDR3 bases are TGCAGTGCTAGGGTACTAGCGGGTAGGACAGATACGCAGTATTTT. The encoded protein is CSARVLAGRTDTQYF.

This clonotype was detected a few times. The CDR3 sequence: CASSLVGHPKVYGYTF. For the CDR3, the DNA is TGTGCCAGCAGCTTAGTGGGACATCCTAAAGTCTATGGCTACACCTTC. This chain connects TRBV7-2 to TRBJ1-2, with D perhaps matching TRBD1 (6 bases). V lost 1 base, J lost 4 bases, and 16 bases lay in between. The CDR3 covers 16 residues. Germline CDR1 SGHTA, CDR2 FQGNSA.

V is TRBV5-6 and J is TRBJ2-7, with D maybe TRBD2 (6 bases). Looked up from germline, CDR1 is SGHDT and CDR2 is YYEEEE. The CDR3 is 15 amino acids. V lost 4 bases and J 5 bases, leaving 19 bases between the germline ends. This chain's CDR3 is CASSAPPAGYHEQYF. CDR3 in DNA: TGTGCCAGCAGCGCCCCTCCGGCGGGGTACCACGAGCAGTACTTC.